A selection of T cell receptor beta chains follows, all from one sample in a study of cytomegalovirus exposure and HLA in healthy donors. This table comes from immunoSEQ multiplex PCR, and its TCRdb copy is limited to in-frame clones, with some not included. The data contain some 150,000 clones, 70% to 90% of them singletons. The sample consisted of PBMCs. The source is a woman aged 18-35 years in good health and CMV-seropositive. Both conserved end residues are part of each CDR3. A D gene is named only where the DNA matches it firmly. Not all rows give a size; the values are once, few, many and, for expanded clones, a class.

cdr3_aa	cdr3_nt	v_call	j_call	clone_size	d_call
CASSPTNIPWETQYF	TGTGCCAGCTCACCAACTAATATCCCCTGGGAGACCCAGTACTTC	TRBV18	TRBJ2-5	.	.
CASSLTGFSTDTQYF	TGTGCCAGCAGCTTAACGGGATTTAGCACAGATACGCAGTATTTT	TRBV11-2	TRBJ2-3	.	.
CASSQDWESYEQYF	TGCGCCAGCAGCCAAGATTGGGAGTCCTACGAGCAGTACTTC	TRBV4-1	TRBJ2-7	.	.
CASSLSSTDTQYF	TGTGCCAGCAGCTTGTCTAGCACAGATACGCAGTATTTT	TRBV7-9	TRBJ2-3	.	.
CASGSGGGQYF	TGTGCCAGCGGATCAGGAGGTGGGCAGTACTTC	TRBV28	TRBJ2-7	few	.
CATSGEREDVTDTQYF	TGTGCCACCAGCGGAGAGCGGGAGGATGTGACAGATACGCAGTATTTT	TRBV15	TRBJ2-3	.	TRBD2
CASRRGQLNTEAFF	TGTGCCAGCAGGCGAGGACAGTTAAACACTGAAGCTTTCTTT	TRBV5-6	TRBJ1-1	.	.
CASSFKGGRPYNEQFF	TGTGCCAGCAGTTTTAAAGGGGGCAGACCCTACAATGAGCAGTTCTTC	TRBV28	TRBJ2-1	.	TRBD1
CASSLDWGRTEAFF	TGTGCCAGCAGCTTAGATTGGGGGCGAACTGAAGCTTTCTTT	TRBV11-3	TRBJ1-1	.	.
CASSALAGADEQYF	TGTGCCAGCAGTGCGCTAGCGGGAGCTGACGAGCAGTACTTC	TRBV6-4	TRBJ2-7	.	TRBD2
CASGSIQRYNEQFF	TGTGCCAGCGGTTCGATCCAGCGCTACAATGAGCAGTTCTTC	TRBV9	TRBJ2-1	once	.
CASDTADVPPIYYEQYF	TGTGCCAGCGATACGGCGGATGTGCCACCCATATACTACGAGCAGTACTTC	TRBV19	TRBJ2-7	.	.
CASTLGQGVNEQYF	TGTGCCAGCACCCTTGGGCAGGGGGTCAACGAGCAGTACTTC	TRBV28	TRBJ2-7	.	TRBD1
CASSDQEGGVQETQYF	TGTGCCAGCAGTGACCAGGAGGGAGGGGTCCAAGAGACCCAGTACTTC	TRBV2	TRBJ2-5	.	TRBD2
CASSRKVGGRVYNEQFF	TGTGCCAGCAGCCGAAAGGTTGGAGGGAGGGTCTACAATGAGCAGTTCTTC	TRBV5-6	TRBJ2-1	.	TRBD2
CASSYPGTANTEAFF	TGTGCCAGCAGCTACCCCGGGACAGCAAACACTGAAGCTTTCTTT	TRBV5-6	TRBJ1-1	once	TRBD1
CASGPGGYGGYTF	TGTGCCAGCGGTCCCGGAGGATATGGTGGCTACACCTTC	TRBV28	TRBJ1-2	.	.
CASSSKGQGAYEQYF	TGTGCCAGCAGCTCAAAAGGACAGGGTGCCTACGAGCAGTACTTC	TRBV5-4	TRBJ2-7	once	TRBD1
CASRTEGWGGPQHF	TGTGCCAGTAGGACCGAGGGGTGGGGAGGGCCCCAGCATTTT	TRBV19	TRBJ1-5	once	.
CASSFGTGRGGNEQFF	TGTGCCAGCAGTTTCGGGACAGGGCGGGGTGGGAATGAGCAGTTCTTC	TRBV28	TRBJ2-1	many	TRBD1
CASSLTGVRADTQYF	TGTGCCAGCAGCTTGACGGGAGTGAGGGCAGATACGCAGTATTTT	TRBV11-2	TRBJ2-3	.	.
CASSPWGSNTEAFF	TGTGCCAGCAGCCCCTGGGGCAGTAACACTGAAGCTTTCTTT	TRBV11-2	TRBJ1-1	.	.
CASSDVGTSGYEQYF	TGTGCCAGCAGTGACGTAGGGACTAGCGGCTACGAGCAGTACTTC	TRBV25-1	TRBJ2-7	.	TRBD2
CASSAEWTSLSEQFF	TGTGCCAGCAGTGCAGAATGGACTAGCCTTAGTGAGCAGTTCTTC	TRBV6-1	TRBJ2-1	once	TRBD2
CASSSILAGGNYEQYF	TGTGCCAGCAGCTCAATACTAGCGGGAGGTAACTACGAGCAGTACTTC	TRBV7-9	TRBJ2-7	.	TRBD2
CASTNTSPREQFF	TGTGCCAGCACTAACACTAGCCCCAGGGAGCAGTTCTTC	TRBV2	TRBJ2-1	.	.
CASSIEASSSYNEQFF	TGTGCCAGTAGTATCGAGGCCTCGAGCTCCTACAATGAGCAGTTCTTC	TRBV19	TRBJ2-1	.	.
CASALKLAPHSYEQYF	TGTGCCAGCGCACTTAAACTAGCGCCCCACTCCTACGAGCAGTACTTC	TRBV6-6	TRBJ2-7	once	TRBD2
CASSLAEMYEQYF	TGTGCCAGCAGCTTGGCGGAAATGTACGAGCAGTACTTC	TRBV11-2	TRBJ2-7	few	.
CASGFGGRYEQYF	TGTGCCAGCGGTTTCGGGGGGCGTTACGAGCAGTACTTC	TRBV27	TRBJ2-7	once	.
CASSSHTKTGLNEQYF	TGTGCCAGCAGCTCACACACAAAGACAGGTTTGAACGAGCAGTACTTC	TRBV11-3	TRBJ2-7	.	.
CASSPEDYGGLREQYF	TGCGCCAGCAGTCCCGAAGACTATGGGGGACTCCGGGAGCAGTACTTC	TRBV23-1	TRBJ2-7	.	.
CASSPRTGTLWEYF	TGTGCCAGCAGTCCCCGGACAGGGACCCTTTGGGAGTACTTC	TRBV28	TRBJ2-7	.	TRBD1
CASNQQGANYGYTF	TGTGCCAGTAACCAACAGGGAGCTAACTATGGCTACACCTTC	TRBV19	TRBJ1-2	.	.
CASSDGRGETQYF	TGTGCCAGCAGTGACGGTCGGGGGGAGACCCAGTACTTC	TRBV6-1	TRBJ2-5	.	.
CAWDRGVLNTEAFF	TGTGCCTGGGACAGGGGGGTGCTGAACACTGAAGCTTTCTTT	TRBV30	TRBJ1-1	.	TRBD1
CASSPLAGGTGELFF	TGCGCCAGCAGCCCACTAGCGGGGGGAACCGGGGAGCTGTTTTTT	TRBV5-1	TRBJ2-2	.	TRBD2
CASSPTGTGAMNTEAFF	TGTGCCAGCAGCCCAACCGGGACAGGGGCTATGAACACTGAAGCTTTCTTT	TRBV11-1	TRBJ1-1	.	TRBD1